A single sample is the source of the 3 T cell receptor beta chains below, sequenced in a study of T cell repertoires in cytomegalovirus infection. These receptors are not linked to any known antigen. TCRdb re-called the reads through MiXCR, storing one row per CDR3 protein. Of about 500,000 distinct CDR3 sequences listed, 30% to 40% were seen once; the top ten hold roughly 15%. This material consisted of cultured PBMCs, taken from culture after CMV antigen stimulation. These receptors came from a human donor in good health (CMV status not recorded). Some clones in this sample may be carry-over from other donors' samples.

This clonotype was counted only a few times. The CDR3: CASSLDGNEQFF. CDR3 DNA: TGTGCCAGCAGCTTAGATGGTAATGAGCAGTTCTTC. The chain couples TRBV11-2 to TRBJ2-1, with D hard to call. Germline loops: CDR1 SGHAT, CDR2 FQNNGV. Trimming pared 0 bases from V and 7 bases from J, leaving 4 bases between. The CDR3 runs to 12 residues.

This clonotype appeared a few times. The CDR3: CASSHPGLASSVYEQYF. In DNA form, the CDR3 reads TGCGCCAGCAGTCACCCTGGACTAGCCAGCAGCGTCTACGAGCAGTACTTC. V is TRBV23-1 and J is TRBJ2-7; 8 positions agree with TRBD2. TRBV23-1 is flagged as an ORF with uncertain function. The V segment lost 3 bases and the J segment 3 bases; nucleotides outside the gene matches: 13. This CDR3 is built from 17 residues.

As DNA, the CDR3 is TGTGCCAGCAGCTTACCCGTGCACTATGGCTACACCTTC. This codes for CASSLPVHYGYTF. J is TRBJ1-2 and V is TRBV7-2; no definite D call. There are 13 residues in the CDR3. Germline values: CDR1 SGHTA, CDR2 FQGNSA. V gave up 2 bases and J gave up 3 bases, with 7 bases separating them.